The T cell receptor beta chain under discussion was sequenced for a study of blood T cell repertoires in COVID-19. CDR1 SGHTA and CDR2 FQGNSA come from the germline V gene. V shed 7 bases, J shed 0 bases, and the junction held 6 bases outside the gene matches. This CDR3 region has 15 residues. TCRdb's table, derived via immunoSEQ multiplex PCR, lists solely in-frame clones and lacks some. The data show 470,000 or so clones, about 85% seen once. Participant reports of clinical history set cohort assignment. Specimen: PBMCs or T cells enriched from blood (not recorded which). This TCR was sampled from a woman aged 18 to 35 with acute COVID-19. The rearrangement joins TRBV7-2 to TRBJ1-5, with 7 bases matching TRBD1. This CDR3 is CASTLRDSSNQPQHF. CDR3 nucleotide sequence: TGTGCCAGCACCCTGAGGGACAGTAGCAATCAGCCCCAGCATTTT. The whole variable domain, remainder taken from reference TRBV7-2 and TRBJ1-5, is GAGVSQSPSNKVTEKGKDVELRCDPISGHTALYWYRQSLGQGLEFLIYFQGNSAPDKSGLPSDRFSAERTGGSVSTLTIQRTQQEDSAVYLCASTLRDSSNQPQHFGDGTRLSIL.